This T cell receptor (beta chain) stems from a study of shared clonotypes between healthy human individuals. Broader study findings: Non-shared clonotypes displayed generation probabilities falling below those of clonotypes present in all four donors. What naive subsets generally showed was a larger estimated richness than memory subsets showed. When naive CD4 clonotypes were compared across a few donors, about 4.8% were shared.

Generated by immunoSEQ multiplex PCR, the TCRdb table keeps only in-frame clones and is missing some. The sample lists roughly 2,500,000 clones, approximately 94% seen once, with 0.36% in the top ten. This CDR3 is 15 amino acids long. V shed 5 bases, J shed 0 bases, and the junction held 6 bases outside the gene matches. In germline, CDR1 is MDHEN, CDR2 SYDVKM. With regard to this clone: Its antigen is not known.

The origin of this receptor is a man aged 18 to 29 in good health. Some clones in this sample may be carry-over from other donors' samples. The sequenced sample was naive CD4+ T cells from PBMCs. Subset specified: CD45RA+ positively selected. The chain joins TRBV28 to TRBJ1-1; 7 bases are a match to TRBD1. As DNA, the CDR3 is TGTGCCAGCAGTGAATTTGGGACAGTGAACACTGAAGCTTTCTTT. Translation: CASSEFGTVNTEAFF.